The 9 T cell receptor beta chains given below trace back to one sample, sequenced in a study of patients and donors after allogeneic stem cell transplantation. TCRdb passed the RT-PCR reads through MiXCR, listing each CDR3 protein once. The sample contains about a million distinct CDR3 sequences, roughly 18% of which appear only once. The source material was blood, either unsorted or a sorted T cell fraction (not recorded which). The receptors derive from a human donor who was either an allogeneic HSCT recipient or a stem cell or donor lymphocyte infusion donor (not recorded which). It is not recorded whose cells these are; they may come from a transplant donor.

This clonotype came up a few times. The CDR3 DNA follows: TGCGCCAGCAGCTTAAGAGGTCGGGCGGGAGCGGGCAATGAGCAGTTCTTC. It codes for CASSLRGRAGAGNEQFF. The chain links TRBV5-1 to TRBJ2-1; 7 bases are shared with TRBD2. Trimming cost V 2 bases and J 6 bases; bases outside gene matches: 14. Germline values: CDR1 SGHRS, CDR2 YFSETQ. There are 17 residues in the CDR3.

As regards this clonotype: Compared with germline, one end of the junction differs, possibly owing to a read error. This chain links TRBV7-3 with TRBJ2-1, with 12 bases aligning to TRBD1. The germline gives CDR1 SGHTA, CDR2 FQGTGA. This CDR3 spans 14 amino acids. The CDR3 is CASSSGTGGNKQFF. CDR3 nucleotide sequence: TGTGCCAGCAGCTCGGGGACAGGGGGCAATAAGCAGTTCTTC.

J is TRBJ2-1 and V is TRBV7-2; TRBD2 is a possible D gene (6 bases). The germline V and J ends were trimmed by 5 bases and 0 bases, with 14 bases remaining between them. The CDR3 spans 16 residues. The germline V gene has CDR1 SGHTA and CDR2 FQGNSA. CDR3: CASSPFGGPSYNEQFF. The CDR3 DNA sequence: TGTGCCAGCAGCCCCTTCGGGGGTCCCTCCTACAATGAGCAGTTCTTC.

In this sample, this clonotype turned up many times. The chain links TRBV5-5 to TRBJ1-5; no firm D call. Germline CDR1 reads SGHKS; CDR2 reads YYEKEE (reference sequence). This CDR3 contains 14 residues. Trimming stripped 1 base from V and 0 bases from J, with 5 bases between. The CDR3: CASSLRLSNQPQHF. The CDR3 DNA follows: TGTGCCAGCAGCTTGAGGCTTAGCAATCAGCCCCAGCATTTT.

This chain links TRBV25-1 with TRBJ1-5; a possible D gene is TRBD1 (5 bases). Germline CDR1 is MGHDK and CDR2 is SYGVNS. Trimming pared 1 base from V and 11 bases from J, leaving 18 bases between. This CDR3 spans 15 amino acids. The CDR3 DNA follows: TGTGCCAGCAGTGAATCGCGGGGCCCCACGGCGGCCCAGCATTTT. Translating gives CASSESRGPTAAQHF.

The V gene is TRBV5-1, the J gene TRBJ1-3; TRBD1 agrees at 7 bases. The length of the CDR3 is 17 residues. Germline CDR1 SGHRS, CDR2 YFSETQ. With V trimmed by 0 bases and J by 6 bases, 12 bases remained unmatched. CDR3 nucleotides: TGCGCCAGCAGCTTGGAAGGGGGCAGGACTCCTACAAACACCATATATTTT. Its translation: CASSLEGGRTPTNTIYF. The full variable domain, in which reference TRBV5-1 and TRBJ1-3 provide the parts outside the CDR3, is KAGVTQTPRYLIKTRGQQVTLSCSPISGHRSVSWYQQTPGQGLQFLFEYFSETQRNKGNFPGRFSGRQFSNSRSEMNVSTLELGDSALYLCASSLEGGRTPTNTIYFGEGSWLTVV.

The chain is built from TRBV12-3 or TRBV12-4 and TRBJ1-5; possible D gene TRBD1, 5 bases. V was pared by 1 base and J by 6 bases, with 13 bases between. The CDR3 covers 15 residues. DNA of the CDR3: TGTGCCAGCAGTTTAGTTGGGGGGGAGGGTCAGCCCCAGCATTTT. Residues: CASSLVGGEGQPQHF.

This clonotype showed up just a few times. The chain links TRBV5-6 to TRBJ1-6; D is unclear. The V end was cut by 0 bases, the J end by 3 bases, with 7 bases between. Germline values: CDR1 SGHDT, CDR2 YYEEEE. The length of the CDR3 is 15 residues. CDR3 in amino acids: CASSLGRIYNSPLHF. In nucleotides, the CDR3 is TGTGCCAGCAGCTTGGGCAGGATCTATAATTCACCCCTCCACTTT.

This clonotype was detected only once. V gene TRBV14 combines with J gene TRBJ2-7; no reliable D call. V was trimmed by 1 base and J by 4 bases, leaving 14 bases between them. The CDR3 is made up of 15 amino acids. The germline gives CDR1 SGHDN, CDR2 FVKESK. The CDR3 protein is CASSQGLDFLYEQYF. In DNA form, the CDR3 reads TGTGCCAGCAGCCAAGGACTCGATTTTTTGTACGAGCAGTACTTC.